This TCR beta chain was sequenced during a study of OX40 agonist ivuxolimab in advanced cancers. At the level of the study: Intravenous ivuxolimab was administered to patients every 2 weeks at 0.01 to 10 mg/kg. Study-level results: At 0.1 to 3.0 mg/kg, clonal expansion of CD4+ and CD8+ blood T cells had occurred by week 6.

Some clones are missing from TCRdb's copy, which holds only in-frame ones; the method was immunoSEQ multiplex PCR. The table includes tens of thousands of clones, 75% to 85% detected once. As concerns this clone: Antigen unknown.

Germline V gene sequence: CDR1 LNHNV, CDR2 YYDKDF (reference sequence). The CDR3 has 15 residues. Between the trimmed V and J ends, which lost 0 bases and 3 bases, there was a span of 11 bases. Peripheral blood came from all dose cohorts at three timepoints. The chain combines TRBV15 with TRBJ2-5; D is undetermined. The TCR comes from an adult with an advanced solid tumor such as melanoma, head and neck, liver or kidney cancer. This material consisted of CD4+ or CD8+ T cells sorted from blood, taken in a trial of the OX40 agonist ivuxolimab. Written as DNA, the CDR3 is TGTGCCACCAGCAGAGAAAGGTCAGTCGAAGAGACCCAGTACTTC. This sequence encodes CATSRERSVEETQYF.